These 26 T cell receptor beta chains came from one sample sequenced in a study of T cells after yellow fever vaccination. TCRdb re-derived calls from the 5' RACE reads in MiXCR, one entry per CDR3 protein. The sample has hundreds of thousands of distinct CDR3 sequences, approximately 13% seen once. Sample: PBMCs, taken on the day of the yellow fever booster vaccination. Source of these receptors: a man in his thirties or forties who received the YFV17D yellow fever vaccine.

The V call is TRBV10-3, the J call TRBJ2-1; TRBD2 is a possible D gene (6 bases). Germline lookup yields CDR1 ENHRY and CDR2 SYGVKD. The CDR3 runs 13 residues. V shed 8 bases and J shed 2 bases, with 10 bases lying between them. CDR3 region: CAIRLDTYNEQFF. CDR3 bases: TGTGCCATCCGACTAGACACCTACAATGAGCAGTTCTTC.

This clonotype was detected a few times. This chain links TRBV5-5 with TRBJ1-2, with TRBD1 as a possible D gene (6 bases). This CDR3 is built from 15 residues. Germline-derived CDR1 and CDR2 are SGHKS and YYEKEE (reference sequence). Trimming took off 4 bases at V and 2 bases at J, with 15 bases between the two ends. Written as DNA, the CDR3 is TGTGCCAGCAGCCGGGCGTTGGGACAAAACTATGGCTACACCTTC. Its translation: CASSRALGQNYGYTF.

This sequence joins TRBV15 and TRBJ2-1, with D tentatively TRBD1 (6 bases). Between the trimmed V and J ends, which lost 0 bases and 4 bases, there was a span of 10 bases. Germline V gene lookup returns CDR1 LNHNV and CDR2 YYDKDF (reference sequence). CDR3 size: 15 residues. CDR3 DNA sequence: TGTGCCACCAGCAGAGATCGGACAGCTTACAATGAGCAGTTCTTC. It codes for CATSRDRTAYNEQFF.

This chain joins TRBV5-1 and TRBJ2-7; maybe TRBD2 (5 bases). Trimming removed 3 bases from V and 4 bases from J, with 11 bases in between. The CDR3 totals 13 residues. The germline gives CDR1 SGHRS, CDR2 YFSETQ. DNA of the CDR3: TGCGCCAGCAGCTGGGAGTCTGGTTACGAGCAGTACTTC. Translated: CASSWESGYEQYF. Filled out from reference TRBV5-1 and TRBJ2-7, the complete variable domain reads KAGVTQTPRYLIKTRGQQVTLSCSPISGHRSVSWYQQTPGQGLQFLFEYFSETQRNKGNFPGRFSGRQFSNSRSEMNVSTLELGDSALYLCASSWESGYEQYFGPGTRLTVT.

This sequence joins TRBV11-2 and TRBJ2-5; 8 bases are a match to TRBD2. This CDR3 has 15 amino acids. Germline V gives CDR1 SGHAT, CDR2 FQNNGV. V gave up 5 bases and J gave up 5 bases; unmatched junction bases: 10. The CDR3 nucleotides read TGTGCCAGCAGCACACAGCGGGGGATAGGGGAGACCCAGTACTTC. Its protein product is CASSTQRGIGETQYF.

This clonotype has ten or more counts. This sequence joins TRBV18 and TRBJ2-1; 8 positions agree with TRBD2. The CDR3 loop spans 14 amino acids. CDR1 and CDR2 from the germline V gene are KGHSH and LQKENI. Trimming took 0 bases from V and 8 from J; bases not matched to a gene: 3. CDR3 loop: CASSPPGTSHEQFF. In nucleotides, the CDR3 is TGTGCCAGCTCACCACCGGGGACTAGTCATGAGCAGTTCTTC.

The rearrangement links TRBV5-1 to TRBJ2-1; 8 bases fit TRBD2. The V segment lost 4 bases and the J segment 7 bases; nucleotides outside the gene matches: 19. CDR3 length: 18 residues. Germline lookup yields CDR1 SGHRS and CDR2 YFSETQ. CDR3 DNA: TGCGCCAGCAGCCATCATACTCAGACTAGCGCCAAACGGAATGAGCAGTTCTTC. This gives the protein CASSHHTQTSAKRNEQFF.

The CDR3 reads CAISPSGAPGGEQFF. The CDR3 region has the DNA TGTGCCATCAGTCCTAGCGGGGCCCCAGGGGGTGAGCAGTTCTTC. The chain combines TRBV10-3 with TRBJ2-1; 9 bases agree with TRBD2. V was pared by 5 bases and J by 9 bases, with 11 bases of the junction left unmatched. The CDR3 contains 15 residues. Germline V gene data show CDR1 as ENHRY and CDR2 as SYGVKD.

A few counts support this clonotype. The rearrangement uses TRBV11-3 and TRBJ1-5, with a possible D match to TRBD1 (6 bases). The length of the CDR3 is 16 residues. Germline V lookup: CDR1 SGHNT, CDR2 YENEEA. Trimming pared 4 bases from V and 2 bases from J, leaving 15 bases between. CDR3 in amino acids: CASSSSPQGCNQPQHF. Here the CDR3 DNA reads TGTGCCAGCAGCTCCTCTCCCCAGGGGTGCAATCAGCCCCAGCATTTT.

This clonotype showed up just a few times. V gene TRBV7-9 combines with J gene TRBJ2-7; D might be TRBD2 (5 bases). This CDR3 region has 13 residues. Germline loops: CDR1 SEHNR, CDR2 FQNEAQ (reference sequence). Trimming stripped 5 bases from V and 6 bases from J, with 14 bases between. The CDR3 here is CASSPSPRGEQYF. In nucleotides, the CDR3 is TGTGCCAGCAGCCCGAGCCCCCGGGGCGAGCAGTACTTC.

The chain carries TRBV6-2 or TRBV6-3 and TRBJ2-7, with 10 bases aligning to TRBD1. Trimming removed 7 bases from V and 2 bases from J; junction bases left unmatched: 8. The germline V gene encodes CDR1 MNHEY and CDR2 SVGEGT. CDR3 size: 15 residues. As DNA, the CDR3 is TGTGCCAGCACCGACTCCGGGACAGGGGCCTACGAGCAGTACTTC. Amino acid sequence: CASTDSGTGAYEQYF.

This chain links TRBV5-5 with TRBJ2-2, with no clear D. This CDR3 comprises 15 residues. CDR1 and CDR2 from the germline V gene are SGHKS and YYEKEE (reference sequence). Trimming took 0 bases from V and 5 from J, leaving 11 bases between them. This CDR3 is CASSLGYSGTGELFF. The CDR3 DNA is TGTGCCAGCAGCTTGGGGTACTCCGGTACCGGGGAGCTGTTTTTT.

For this clonotype: This may stem from a read error, because a much larger clone lies one nucleotide away. The chain couples TRBV20-1 to TRBJ2-1, with D unresolved. The germline gives CDR1 DFQATT, CDR2 SNEGSKA (reference sequence). This CDR3 region has 14 residues. The CDR3 DNA reads as TGCGGTGCTAGGCTGGGAAGCTCCTACAATGAGCAGTTCTTC. Translating it yields CGARLGSSYNEQFF.

This clonotype has more than one count but fewer than ten. The J gene is TRBJ2-1, the V gene TRBV29-1, with 8 bases identical to TRBD1. CDR3 length: 16 amino acids. V shed 2 bases, J shed 4 bases, and the junction held 10 bases outside the gene matches. CDR1 and CDR2 (germline): SQVTM, ANQGSEA. In DNA, the CDR3 is TGCAGCGTTGAACACGGACAGGGAATTTGGTACAATGAGCAGTTCTTC. This sequence encodes CSVEHGQGIWYNEQFF.

This clonotype was observed a handful of times. This chain connects TRBV4-3 to TRBJ2-1; TRBD1 matches 7 bases. Germline assignment: CDR1 LGHNA and CDR2 YSLEER. The CDR3 consists of 15 residues. Trimming cost V 2 bases and J 1 base; bases outside gene matches: 2. Here the CDR3 reads CASSQYRGSYNEQFF. As DNA, the CDR3 is TGCGCCAGCAGCCAATACAGGGGATCCTACAATGAGCAGTTCTTC.

This clonotype occurred a few times. The junction differs from germline at one of its ends, possibly a read error. This chain connects TRBV7-7 to TRBJ2-5; perhaps TRBD1 as D (6 bases). The CDR3 totals 15 residues. Germline CDR1 reads SSHAT; CDR2 reads FNYEAQ (reference sequence). CDR3 residues: CASSLGRGPWETQYF. Here the CDR3 DNA reads TGTGCTAGCAGCTTAGGCAGGGGCCCGTGGGAGACCCAGTACTTC. Together with reference TRBV7-7 and TRBJ2-5, the CDR3 gives the full variable domain: GAGVSQSPRYKVTKRGQDVTLRCDPISSHATLYWYQQALGQGPEFLTYFNYEAQPDKSGLPSDRFSAERPEGSISTLTIQRTEQRDSAMYRCASSLGRGPWETQYFGPGTRLLVL.

This clonotype has just a few counts. The chain employs TRBV28 and TRBJ2-7, with TRBD1 matching over 7 bases. The germline V gene has CDR1 MDHEN and CDR2 SYDVKM. This CDR3 has 13 amino acids. With V trimmed by 8 bases and J by 0 bases, 4 bases remained unmatched. CDR3 protein: CASGRDSSYEQYF. DNA of the CDR3: TGTGCCAGCGGACGGGACAGCTCCTACGAGCAGTACTTC.

The J gene is TRBJ2-7, the V gene TRBV27; 8 bases line up with TRBD2. V lost 6 bases, J lost 3 bases, and 13 bases stayed unmatched. The germline V gene encodes CDR1 MNHEY and CDR2 SMNVEV (reference sequence). The CDR3 totals 16 residues. CDR3 residues: CASSLAWASGHYEQYF. CDR3 nucleotide sequence: TGTGCCAGCAGCTTAGCCTGGGCTAGCGGGCACTACGAGCAGTACTTC.

This rearrangement joins TRBV30 to TRBJ1-4; 8 bases match TRBD1. The CDR3 totals 16 residues. With V trimmed by 5 bases and J by 4 bases, 12 bases remained unmatched. The germline V gene has CDR1 GTSNPN and CDR2 SVGIG (reference sequence). CDR3 DNA: TGTGCCTGGGGAGGACAGGGACTCCCGATTAATGAAAAACTGTTTTTT. Translating it yields CAWGGQGLPINEKLFF.

The chain couples TRBV11-1 to TRBJ2-7, with D perhaps matching TRBD2 (6 bases). The CDR3 totals 15 residues. In germline, CDR1 is SGHAT, CDR2 FQDESV (reference sequence). Trimming left V 1 base short and J 4 bases short, with 14 bases between. The CDR3 loop reads CASSLVAEGRYEQYF. For the CDR3, the DNA is TGTGCCAGCAGCTTAGTGGCGGAGGGGAGGTACGAGCAGTACTTC.

This clonotype was recorded many times. V and J are TRBV20-1 and TRBJ2-3, with D uncertain. Germline CDR1 reads DFQATT; CDR2 reads SNEGSKA (reference sequence). The CDR3 extends over 12 amino acids. The V gene lost 7 bases and the J gene lost 6 bases, with 14 bases spanning the gap. CDR3 in DNA: TGCAGTGAGCTCACCCTAGGGGATACGCAGTATTTT. Protein product: CSELTLGDTQYF.

The table lists this clonotype with many counts. The rearrangement uses TRBV20-1 and TRBJ2-5, with TRBD2 identical over 11 bases. Germline V gene lookup returns CDR1 DFQATT and CDR2 SNEGSKA (reference sequence). The CDR3 is made up of 14 amino acids. J lost 4 bases, V lost 3 bases, and 4 bases had no gene match. Written as DNA, the CDR3 is TGCAGTGCTAGGGTAGCGGGAGGGCTAGAGACCCAGTACTTC. Translated: CSARVAGGLETQYF.

A few counts support this clonotype. V and J are TRBV18 and TRBJ2-1, with D tentatively TRBD2 (5 bases). This CDR3 comprises 13 residues. Germline-derived CDR1 and CDR2 are KGHSH and LQKENI. V shed 3 bases and J shed 5 bases, with 8 bases lying between them. The CDR3 protein is CASSPPGDNEQFF. The CDR3 DNA is TGTGCCAGCTCACCTCCCGGGGACAATGAGCAGTTCTTC.

This clonotype was seen at least ten times. The chain employs TRBV6-2 or TRBV6-3 and TRBJ2-3; D remains unclear. The CDR3 is 14 amino acids. The germline V gene encodes CDR1 MNHEY and CDR2 SVGEGT. V was clipped by 4 bases and J by 7 bases, with 15 bases between them. This CDR3 reads CASSSPARPHTQYF. The CDR3 region has the DNA TGTGCCAGCAGTTCCCCCGCACGGCCCCATACGCAGTATTTT.

This clonotype was recorded a few times. V is TRBV20-1 and J is TRBJ2-5; D is unresolved. V was trimmed by 3 bases and J by 2 bases, leaving 13 bases between them. The CDR3 sequence is 14 residues long. The germline V gene encodes CDR1 DFQATT and CDR2 SNEGSKA (reference sequence). CDR3 amino acids: CSARFAILQETQYF. The CDR3 DNA reads TGCAGTGCTAGGTTTGCAATACTACAAGAGACCCAGTACTTC.

In this sample, this clonotype turned up many times. The chain employs TRBV6-2 or TRBV6-3 and TRBJ2-5, with D unresolved. The germline gives CDR1 MNHEY, CDR2 SVGEGT. There are 16 residues in the CDR3. V was shortened by 6 bases and J by 4 bases, with 21 bases between the two germline ends. The CDR3 is CASSQASPVGRETQYF. DNA for the CDR3: TGTGCCAGCAGCCAAGCTTCCCCGGTAGGGCGAGAGACCCAGTACTTC.